This T cell receptor (beta chain) was retrieved from a study of shared clonotypes between healthy human individuals. This CDR3 comprises 16 residues. The trim removed 6 bases at V and 4 bases at J, leaving 9 bases unmatched. Germline V gene lookup returns CDR1 LNHNV and CDR2 YYDKDF (reference sequence). Only Caucasian adults living in Nashville, Tennessee made up the donor group. At the deep level, the assay was run. The assay was immunoSEQ multiplex PCR, and TCRdb's table has in-frame clones only and misses some. Altogether 450,000 to 500,000 clones are present, 70% to 80% being singletons, with the ten largest covering about 11%.

What was sequenced was PBMCs. The chain joins TRBV15 to TRBJ2-2; 9 bases line up with TRBD2. The receptor comes from a woman aged 40 to 50 in good health. Some clones in this sample may be carry-over from other donors' samples. The CDR3: CATRDGREGPTGELFF. CDR3 DNA sequence: TGTGCCACCAGAGACGGGCGGGAGGGCCCCACCGGGGAGCTGTTTTTT.